The clone carrying this TCR beta chain turned up a few times. Antigen specificity is unknown. These data originate in a study of shared clonotypes between healthy human individuals. Study outcomes and limitations: The study found approximately 5% of naive CD4 clonotypes shared across a few donors.

Naive CD8 cells were CD45RO-negative, positively selected for CCR7, excluding terminally differentiated effector memory CD45RA+ cells. Germline lookup yields CDR1 SGHTA and CDR2 FQGTGA. The CDR3 contains 13 residues. V dropped 5 bases and J dropped 7 bases, with 11 bases sitting between them. This table comes from immunoSEQ multiplex PCR, and its TCRdb copy is limited to in-frame clones, with some not included. The sample holds about 1.9 million clones, just over 90% seen once. Sequencing used naive CD8+ T cells from PBMCs. The TCR comes from a man younger than 35 in good health. Some clones in this sample may be carry-over from other donors' samples. The V gene is TRBV7-3, the J gene TRBJ2-2, with TRBD2 as a possible D gene (5 bases). This CDR3 reads CASSPGILGELFF. The CDR3 DNA is TGTGCCAGCAGCCCCGGGATTCTCGGGGAGCTGTTTTTT. The full variable domain, with the rest looked up from reference TRBV7-3 and TRBJ2-2, is GAGVSQTPSNKVTEKGKYVELRCDPISGHTALYWYRQSLGQGPEFLIYFQGTGAADDSGLPNDRFFAVRPEGSVSTLKIQRTERGDSAVYLCASSPGILGELFFGEGSRLTVL.